Sequencing of this T cell receptor beta chain was carried out in a study of blood T cell repertoires in COVID-19 (dated by TCRdb to about 2020). Turning to the overall study: Samples from collaborators originated in the United States, Italy and Spain and spanned both the acute and convalescent phases of COVID-19. The prospective study material was composed of cDNA or gDNA derived from T cells, B-cell-depleted T cells, or PBMCs. The dataset comprised deeply sampled blood TCRbeta repertoires from subjects exposed to, actively infected with, or recovered from COVID-19. The repertoires were made available in a free public database intended to serve as a resource for research on the immune response to SARS-CoV-2. The samples were drawn from two sources: the first 160 participants of the ongoing ImmuneRACE study, and 1,200 or so subjects contributed by 6 global collaborators. Nearly every sample came with metadata listing a de-identified subject ID, COVID-19 status, age in years and sex. Where available, HLA class I and class II types were taken from metadata supplied by the sample provider and were not determined by assay-based typing.

In regard to this clone: Its antigen remains undetermined. The input lacks base qualities; no much larger clone sits a single base away.

The investigation overall reported the following: The amount of clinical and demographic metadata varied by source and participant and was provided uncurated.

CDR1 and CDR2 (MNHEY, SMNVEV) derive from the germline V gene (reference sequence). Including the terminal cysteine and phenylalanine, the CDR3 comprises 13 residues. The kept DNA is CDR3 alone, 39 bases in frame from the first base. Trimming leaves V shorter by 5 bases and J shorter by 8 bases, with the junction holding 8 bases beyond the gene matches. Whole blood was collected in K2EDTA tubes by collaborating institutions according to the institutions' own protocols. For TCRbeta analysis, collaborators shipped samples as frozen whole blood, isolated PBMCs, or DNA extracted from either of those sample types. TCRbeta CDR3 regions were amplified from genomic DNA by means of the immunoSEQ Assay, a bias-controlled multiplex PCR. From the authors' description of their analysis: Nucleated cell counts per sample were estimated from amplification of reference gene primers within the assay. Sequence reads were collapsed and filtered to measure the absolute abundance of every unique TCRbeta CDR3 rearrangement. Productive Simpson clonality was computed per sample as the square root of Simpson's diversity index over productive rearrangements. The table comes from immuneACCESS by way of TCRdb, which keeps in-frame sequences with V and J called. Part of the clones is missing from these tables; in studies checked, under half for an unresolved V gene and the rest for unknown reasons. The V and J calls and clone size come from that table; D and trimming were worked out from the DNA. The sample data list around 250,000 clones, and 80% to 90% of these were observed just once. The ten most abundant clones make up about 3% of the sample.

The sequenced material came from peripheral blood. This receptor was obtained from a woman in her 30s with active or convalescent COVID-19. The chain joins TRBV27 to TRBJ1-2; 7 bases in between match TRBD1. The nucleotides read TGTGCCAGCAGTCGCACAGGGGTTGGAGGCTACACCTTC. The encoded protein is CASSRTGVGGYTF.